The 25 T cell receptor beta chains listed next were all sequenced from one sample in a study of shared clonotypes between healthy human individuals. Here immunoSEQ multiplex PCR was the method, and the copy in TCRdb shows in-frame clones only, minus some. The table has about 100,000 clones, approximately 44% seen once. Sequencing used PBMCs. Receptor source: a middle-aged woman in good health. Some clones in this sample may be carry-over from other donors' samples.

This clone was observed a few times. This chain connects TRBV7-9 to TRBJ2-2; D is undetermined. This CDR3 has 14 residues. Germline CDR1 is SEHNR and CDR2 is FQNEAQ (reference sequence). V lost 5 bases and J lost 2, with 9 bases in between. The CDR3, as DNA: TGTGCCAGCAGCCCAACAGCAAACACCGGGGAGCTGTTTTTT. The encoded protein is CASSPTANTGELFF.

V gene TRBV6-6 combines with J gene TRBJ1-5; D might be TRBD1 (6 bases). Trimming pared 8 bases from V and 6 bases from J, leaving 17 bases between. The CDR3 has 14 amino acids. Germline CDR1 reads MNHNY; CDR2 reads SVGAGI (reference sequence). The chain's CDR3 is CASHLGALGQPQHF. CDR3 coding DNA: TGTGCCAGCCACCTGGGGGCCTTAGGTCAGCCCCAGCATTTT.

The chain uses TRBV21-1 and TRBJ1-1; the table's D gene call, TRBD1, was not cross checked with the DNA. TRBV21-1 is termed a pseudogene. The CDR3 totals 12 residues. The DNA for the CDR3 is TGTGCCAGCAGACATCTAGGACAGGGTGCTTTCTTT. Its translation is CASRHLGQGAFF.

This clone occurred a few times. The chain couples TRBV7-9 to TRBJ1-4; D remains ambiguous. CDR1 and CDR2 from the germline V gene are SEHNR and FQNEAQ (reference sequence). The CDR3 is 14 residues long. V was shortened by 0 bases and J by 10 bases, with 12 bases between the two germline ends. This chain's CDR3 is CASSLASVPLKLFF. DNA for the CDR3: TGTGCCAGCAGCTTAGCGAGCGTACCCCTAAAACTGTTTTTT.

Concerning this clone itself: With only one base between it and a far larger clone, this is likely a read error. V and J are TRBV28 and TRBJ2-5, with D perhaps TRBD1 (5 bases). The CDR3 sequence is 13 residues long. V lost 6 bases to trimming and J lost 9 bases, with 17 bases between them. Germline V gene data show CDR1 as MDHEN and CDR2 as SYDVKM. For the CDR3, the DNA is TGTGCCAGCAGCCTCCGACCGACAGCCGCCCAGTACTTC. Amino acids: CASSLRPTAAQYF. The full variable domain, its missing parts supplied by reference TRBV28 and TRBJ2-5, is DVKVTQSSRYLVKRTGEKVFLECVQDMDHENMFWYRQDPGLGLRLIYFSYDVKMKEKGDIPEGYSVSREKKERFSLILESASTNQTSMYLCASSLRPTAAQYFGPGTRLLVL.

The chain joins TRBV5-1 to TRBJ2-1; no reliable D call. Germline CDR1 SGHRS, CDR2 YFSETQ. The CDR3 loop spans 15 amino acids. Trimming took 0 bases from V and 5 from J, leaving 12 bases between them. The CDR3 bases are TGCGCCAGCAGCTTGGGGCGGACGGAAAACAATGAGCAGTTCTTC. Residues: CASSLGRTENNEQFF.

Note on this clone: A much larger clone sits a single nucleotide away, making a read error possible. V usage is TRBV29-1 and J usage is TRBJ1-2; TRBD1 might be the D (5 bases). Deletions cut 0 bases from V and 7 bases from J, with 15 bases between. Germline V gene sequence: CDR1 SQVTM, CDR2 ANQGSEA. The CDR3 covers 14 residues. CDR3: CSVEEMGRASGYTF. The CDR3 bases are TGCAGCGTTGAAGAAATGGGCAGGGCGAGTGGCTACACCTTC.

To note about this clone: A single base is all that separates this from a far larger clone, so a read error is likely. The rearrangement uses TRBV30 and TRBJ2-5; 8 nucleotides agree with TRBD2. The V gene's germline CDR1 is GTSNPN and CDR2 SVGIG (reference sequence). The CDR3 is 15 residues long. CDR3 sequence reads: CAWRGGLGLGEAQYF. CDR3 in DNA: TGTGCCTGGAGGGGGGGACTAGGTTTGGGAGAGGCCCAGTACTTC.

The chain combines TRBV4-2 with TRBJ2-2; either TRBD1 or TRBD2 may fit D (5 bases each). V lost 7 bases and J 3 bases, leaving 18 bases between the germline ends. There are 16 residues in the CDR3. Germline V CDR1 and CDR2: LGHNA, YNFKEQ. This CDR3 is CASNPLGQGDTGELFF. DNA for the CDR3: TGTGCCAGCAACCCATTGGGGCAGGGAGACACCGGGGAGCTGTTTTTT.

The rearrangement links TRBV9 to TRBJ2-5; 11 nucleotides align to TRBD2. The CDR3 loop spans 15 amino acids. The trim removed 3 bases at V and 4 bases at J, leaving 5 bases unmatched. Germline V lookup: CDR1 SGDLS, CDR2 YYNGEE. The CDR3 spells CASSEGSGRGETQYF. In DNA form, the CDR3 reads TGTGCCAGCAGCGAGGGTAGCGGGAGGGGAGAGACCCAGTACTTC.

With respect to this clone: Only one base separates this from a far larger clonotype, so it likely reflects a read error. The V and J genes are TRBV28 and TRBJ2-2; D is unresolved. V lost 2 bases and J 3 bases, leaving 10 bases between the germline ends. Per the germline V gene, CDR1 is MDHEN and CDR2 is SYDVKM. CDR3 length: 15 amino acids. CDR3 residues: CASSLAASYTGELFF. CDR3 bases: TGTGCCAGCAGTTTAGCGGCCTCGTACACCGGGGAGCTGTTTTTT.

V gene TRBV6-5 combines with J gene TRBJ2-7; TRBD1 matches at 8 bases. The germline V gene has CDR1 MNHEY and CDR2 SVGAGI. This CDR3 spans 15 amino acids. Trimming cost V 6 bases and J 3 bases; bases outside gene matches: 10. CDR3 amino acids: CASRPHGTGSYEQYF. The CDR3, as DNA: TGTGCCAGCAGGCCCCACGGGACAGGTAGCTACGAGCAGTACTTC.

This chain uses TRBV6-1 with TRBJ1-1; TRBD1 matches 7 bases. The germline CDR1 and CDR2 sequences are MNHNS and SASEGT. After removal of 7 bases from V and 3 bases from J, the junction contained 8 bases not matched to a gene. The CDR3 totals 14 residues. CDR3 loop: CASKAQGLDTEAFF. CDR3 in DNA: TGTGCCAGCAAAGCACAGGGGTTAGACACTGAAGCTTTCTTT.

Note on this clone: Since a far larger clone is one base different, this is likely a read error. V and J are TRBV5-4 and TRBJ1-1; unclear D gene. This CDR3 is built from 14 residues. The germline gives CDR1 SGHNT, CDR2 YYREEE (reference sequence). The CDR3 sequence is CASSFELGNTEASF. CDR3 nucleotide sequence: TGTGCCAGCAGCTTCGAGCTAGGGAACACTGAAGCTTCCTTT.

The chain employs TRBV28 and TRBJ2-5; 8 bases are shared with TRBD2. Germline assignment: CDR1 MDHEN and CDR2 SYDVKM. The CDR3 contains 15 residues. The junction had 8 bases not matched to a gene; V was cut back by 3 bases and J by 5 bases. The CDR3 loop reads CASSFHRAGDETQYF. CDR3 bases: TGTGCCAGCAGTTTTCACCGAGCGGGAGACGAGACCCAGTACTTC.

The rearrangement links TRBV11-2 to TRBJ2-3; D is unclear. The CDR3 has 12 amino acids. The V and J ends lost 6 bases and 3 bases respectively, with 7 bases between them. The V gene's germline CDR1 is SGHAT and CDR2 FQNNGV. The CDR3 protein is CASRRSTDTQYF. CDR3 nucleotides: TGTGCCAGCAGGAGATCGACAGATACGCAGTATTTT. The whole variable domain, remainder taken from reference TRBV11-2 and TRBJ2-3, is EAGVAQSPRYKIIEKRQSVAFWCNPISGHATLYWYQQILGQGPKLLIQFQNNGVVDDSQLPKDRFSAERLKGVDSTLKIQPAKLEDSAVYLCASRRSTDTQYFGPGTRLTVL.

This clone was observed once. Being one base from a much bigger clone, this may be a read error. This chain uses TRBV10-3 with TRBJ1-2, with a tentative D call TRBD1 (5 bases). The germline gives CDR1 ENHRY, CDR2 SYGVKD. This CDR3 spans 13 amino acids. CDR3 sequence reads: CAISRELNYRYTF. CDR3 DNA: TGTGCCATCAGCAGGGAGCTAAACTATCGCTACACCTTC.

This clone has more than one count but fewer than ten. This chain joins TRBV19 and TRBJ2-2; D remains unclear. The CDR3 runs 12 residues. V was clipped by 3 bases and J by 5 bases, with 4 bases between them. Germline lookup yields CDR1 LNHDA and CDR2 SQIVND (reference sequence). This CDR3 is CASSIWTGELFF. The CDR3 DNA reads TGTGCCAGTAGTATTTGGACCGGGGAGCTGTTTTTT.

In this sample, this clone turned up a few times. This chain joins TRBV5-1 and TRBJ2-7; D possibly corresponds to TRBD1 (6 bases). The CDR3 contains 14 residues. In germline, CDR1 is SGHRS, CDR2 YFSETQ. Trimming removed 2 bases from V and 4 bases from J, with 13 bases in between. The CDR3 sequence is CASSLRQGIYEQYF. CDR3 nucleotide sequence: TGCGCCAGCAGCTTAAGGCAGGGGATTTACGAGCAGTACTTC.

This clone was found a few times. The chain is built from TRBV30 and TRBJ1-4; D is undetermined. Per germline, CDR1 GTSNPN and CDR2 SVGIG (reference sequence). The length of the CDR3 is 12 residues. Trimming removed 3 bases at V and 5 bases at J, with 7 bases between. The CDR3 DNA reads as TGTGCCTGGAGCCTACGGAATGAAAAACTGTTTTTT. Protein sequence: CAWSLRNEKLFF.

Regarding this clone: The conserved closing phenylalanine or tryptophan is absent in this CDR3, likely reflecting a read error. The V gene is TRBV10-3, the J gene TRBJ1-2; the D gene is possibly TRBD1 (6 bases). V lost 0 bases and J lost 6, with 11 bases in between. The germline CDR1 and CDR2 sequences are ENHRY and SYGVKD. The CDR3 loop spans 14 amino acids. CDR3 sequence: CAISESAGAHGYTL. CDR3 nucleotide sequence: TGTGCCATCAGTGAGTCGGCGGGGGCTCATGGCTACACCCTC.

In its sample, this clone ranks as large. The gene calls are TRBV28 and TRBJ2-3, with D perhaps matching TRBD1 (6 bases). The ends were cut back, 6 bases at V and 12 bases at J, with 13 bases in the middle. The germline gives CDR1 MDHEN, CDR2 SYDVKM. This CDR3 comprises 11 residues. Here the CDR3 DNA reads TGTGCCAGCAGCGGACAGCACTCCCAGTATTTT. Amino acids: CASSGQHSQYF.

For the CDR3, the DNA is TGCGCCAGCAGCTTGGAAGGATCCAGAGCCTACGAGCAGTACTTC. Its protein is CASSLEGSRAYEQYF. The chain recombines TRBV5-1 with TRBJ2-7; the D is unclear. Trimming left V 0 bases short and J 2 bases short, with 12 bases between. CDR1 and CDR2 (germline): SGHRS, YFSETQ. The CDR3 covers 15 residues.

This clone was seen a handful of times. The V and J genes are TRBV20-1 and TRBJ2-5; D ambiguous. The DNA matches TRBJ2-7 better at its end, which makes the J call doubtful. The CDR3 spans 11 residues. CDR1 is DFQATT and CDR2 is SNEGSKA in the germline V gene (reference sequence). CDR3 residues: CSARLSYEQYF. DNA of the CDR3: TGCAGTGCTAGACTATCCTACGAGCAGTACTTC.

The rearrangement joins TRBV13 to TRBJ2-1, with 9 bases identical to TRBD2. The CDR3 has 20 amino acids. The germline V gene encodes CDR1 PRHDT and CDR2 FYEKMQ (reference sequence). V was pared by 2 bases and J by 0 bases, with 14 bases of the junction left unmatched. The CDR3 protein is CASSLIRIAGAPGSYNEQFF. In DNA, the CDR3 is TGTGCCAGCAGCTTAATTCGAATAGCGGGAGCTCCTGGCTCCTACAATGAGCAGTTCTTC.